One and the same sample provided the 6 T cell receptor beta chains below, sequenced in a study of shared clonotypes between healthy human individuals. Sequenced by immunoSEQ multiplex PCR; TCRdb stores in-frame clones only, minus some. The data show some 2.1 million clones, 95% seen once. Specimen: naive CD4+ T cells sorted from blood. The sample's subset: CD45RA+ positively selected. The receptors shown here come from a man aged 18 to 30 in good health.

The V call is TRBV5-1, the J call TRBJ1-2; D remains unclear. The CDR3 is 14 residues long. Germline CDR1 SGHRS, CDR2 YFSETQ. Trimming cost V 3 bases and J 5 bases, with 14 bases left between them. Here the CDR3 reads CASSSLLTGYGYTF. In nucleotides, the CDR3 is TGCGCCAGCAGCTCCCTCCTGACCGGGTATGGCTACACCTTC. Filled out from reference TRBV5-1 and TRBJ1-2, the complete variable domain reads KAGVTQTPRYLIKTRGQQVTLSCSPISGHRSVSWYQQTPGQGLQFLFEYFSETQRNKGNFPGRFSGRQFSNSRSEMNVSTLELGDSALYLCASSSLLTGYGYTFGSGTRLTVV.

The rearrangement joins TRBV28 to TRBJ2-3; perhaps D is TRBD1 or TRBD2 (5 bases each). V was shortened by 4 bases and J by 2 bases, with 19 bases between the two germline ends. Germline assignment: CDR1 MDHEN and CDR2 SYDVKM. This CDR3 comprises 17 residues. In DNA form, the CDR3 reads TGTGCCAGCAGTTCCTTCACCTTAGTCGGGGCCACAGATACGCAGTATTTT. This codes for CASSSFTLVGATDTQYF.

The gene calls are TRBV11-2 and TRBJ1-2; D gene uncertain. The CDR3 totals 15 residues. Germline CDR1 and CDR2: SGHAT and FQNNGV. V lost 2 bases and J 6 bases, leaving 16 bases between the germline ends. CDR3 sequence (DNA): TGTGCCAGCAGCTTACGTGTAACCTCCTTTCATGGCTACACCTTC. This gives the protein CASSLRVTSFHGYTF.

The chain carries TRBV6-4 and TRBJ1-6; weak D call: TRBD1 (6 bases). This CDR3 has 15 amino acids. CDR1 and CDR2 from the germline V gene are MRHNA and SNTAGT. The ends were cut back, 3 bases at V and 8 bases at J, with 14 bases in the middle. The CDR3 DNA follows: TGTGCCAGCAGTGAATGGGGGGCACCGGATTCACCCCTCCACTTT. It yields the protein CASSEWGAPDSPLHF.

This chain joins TRBV18 and TRBJ2-1; the D gene is possibly TRBD2 (6 bases). This CDR3 spans 16 amino acids. The ends were cut back, 5 bases at V and 5 bases at J, with 19 bases in the middle. Germline CDR1 KGHSH, CDR2 LQKENI. This chain's CDR3 is CASSSGGAGIHNEQFF. In nucleotides, the CDR3 is TGTGCCAGCTCATCGGGTGGGGCGGGAATCCACAATGAGCAGTTCTTC.

The chain joins TRBV2 to TRBJ1-1; D is ambiguous. The germline gives CDR1 SNHLY, CDR2 FYNNEI. The length of the CDR3 is 11 residues. Trimming took 6 bases from V and 5 from J, leaving 7 bases between them. This CDR3 is CASREGTEAFF. For the CDR3, the DNA is TGTGCCAGCAGGGAGGGTACTGAAGCTTTCTTT.